This T cell receptor beta chain emerged from a study of T-cell reconstitution after alpha-beta-depleted transplantation in children. This clonotype showed up many times. The TCRbeta library was prepared with unique molecular identifiers. TCRdb reprocessed the PCR reads with MiXCR, giving one entry per CDR3 protein. The profile shows some 600,000 distinct CDR3 sequences, around 16% of them singletons. Trimming took 3 bases from V and 2 from J; bases not matched to a gene: 6. The CDR3 covers 14 residues. CDR1 is DFQATT, CDR2 SNEGSKA, per germline (reference sequence). Source: PBMCs from the stem cell graft donor, taken from the stem cell graft. This TCR was sampled from a human donor who donated a stem cell graft to a child with acute myeloid leukemia. The chain recombines TRBV20-1 with TRBJ2-7; 8 bases map to TRBD2. CDR3 amino acids: CSARKAGLAYEQYF. The CDR3 region has the DNA TGCAGTGCTAGGAAAGCGGGACTAGCCTACGAGCAGTACTTC.